Detailed here is one T cell receptor (beta chain). The data are from a study of blood T cell repertoires in COVID-19. Study information: Acute-phase and convalescent COVID-19 samples originated in the United States, Italy and Spain.

Sequencing used immunoSEQ multiplex PCR; TCRdb keeps in-frame clones, though not all of them. This table holds approximately 300,000 clones, just under 90% found once. The CDR3 runs to 15 residues. CDR1 and CDR2 (germline): SGHRS, YFSETQ. V was cut by 0 bases and J by 1 base, with 10 bases left in between. Sequenced input: peripheral blood. This TCR came from a woman in her twenties or thirties with COVID-19, enrolled during active disease. This chain joins TRBV5-1 and TRBJ1-2, with TRBD1 as a possible D gene (5 bases). The CDR3 is CASSLEPGVNYGYTF. The CDR3 DNA follows: TGCGCCAGCAGCTTGGAGCCGGGGGTTAACTATGGCTACACCTTC. Supplemented by reference TRBV5-1 and TRBJ1-2, the full variable domain reads KAGVTQTPRYLIKTRGQQVTLSCSPISGHRSVSWYQQTPGQGLQFLFEYFSETQRNKGNFPGRFSGRQFSNSRSEMNVSTLELGDSALYLCASSLEPGVNYGYTFGSGTRLTVV.